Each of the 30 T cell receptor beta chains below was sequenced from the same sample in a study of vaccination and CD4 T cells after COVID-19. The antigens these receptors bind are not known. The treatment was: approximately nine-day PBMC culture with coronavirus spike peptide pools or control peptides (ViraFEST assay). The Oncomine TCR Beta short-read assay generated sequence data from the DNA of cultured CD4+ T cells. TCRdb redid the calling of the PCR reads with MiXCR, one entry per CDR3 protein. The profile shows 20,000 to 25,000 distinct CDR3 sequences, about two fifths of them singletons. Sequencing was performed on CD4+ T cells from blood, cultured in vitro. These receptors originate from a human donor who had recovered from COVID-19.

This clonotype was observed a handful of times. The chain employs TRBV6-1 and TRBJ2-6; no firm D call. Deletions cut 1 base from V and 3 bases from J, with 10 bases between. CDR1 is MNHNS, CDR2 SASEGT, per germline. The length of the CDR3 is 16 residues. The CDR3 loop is CASSEGRPFGANVLTF. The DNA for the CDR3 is TGTGCCAGCAGTGAAGGGCGCCCCTTTGGGGCCAACGTCCTGACTTTC.

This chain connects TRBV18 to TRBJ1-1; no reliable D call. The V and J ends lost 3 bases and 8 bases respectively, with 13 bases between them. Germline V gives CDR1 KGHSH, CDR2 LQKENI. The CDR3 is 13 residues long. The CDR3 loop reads CASSPMQDYEAFF. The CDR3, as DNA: TGTGCCAGCTCACCGATGCAGGATTACGAAGCTTTCTTT. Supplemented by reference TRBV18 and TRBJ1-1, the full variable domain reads NAGVMQNPRHLVRRRGQEARLRCSPMKGHSHVYWYRQLPEEGLKFMVYLQKENIIDESGMPKERFSAEFPKEGPSILRIQQVVRGDSAAYFCASSPMQDYEAFFGQGTRLTVV.

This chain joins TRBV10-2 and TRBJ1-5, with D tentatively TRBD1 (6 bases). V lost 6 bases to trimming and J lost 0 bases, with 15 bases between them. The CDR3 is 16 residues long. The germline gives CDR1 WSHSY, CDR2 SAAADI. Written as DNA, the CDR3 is TGCGCCAGCAGCCGCGACAGGCGTGCTAGCAATCAGCCCCAGCATTTT. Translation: CASSRDRRASNQPQHF.

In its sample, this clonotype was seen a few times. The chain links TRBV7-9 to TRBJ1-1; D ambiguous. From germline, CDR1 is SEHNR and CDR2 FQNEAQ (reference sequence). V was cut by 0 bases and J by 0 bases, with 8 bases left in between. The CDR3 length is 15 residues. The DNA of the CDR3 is TGTGCCAGCAGCTTAGCCGGCACAATGAACACTGAAGCTTTCTTT. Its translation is CASSLAGTMNTEAFF.

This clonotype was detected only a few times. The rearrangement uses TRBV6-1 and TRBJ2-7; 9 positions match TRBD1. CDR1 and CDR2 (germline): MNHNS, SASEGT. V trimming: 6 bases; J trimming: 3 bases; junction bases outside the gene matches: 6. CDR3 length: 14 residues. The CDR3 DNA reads TGTGCCAGCAGACCGGGACAGGGATACTACGAGCAGTACTTC. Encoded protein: CASRPGQGYYEQYF.

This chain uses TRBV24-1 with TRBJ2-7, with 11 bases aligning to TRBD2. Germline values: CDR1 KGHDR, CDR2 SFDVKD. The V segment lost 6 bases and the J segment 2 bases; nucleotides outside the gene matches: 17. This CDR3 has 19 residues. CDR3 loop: CATSPIAGGPRRSTYEQYF. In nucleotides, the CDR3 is TGTGCCACCAGTCCCATAGCGGGAGGGCCAAGGAGATCGACCTACGAGCAGTACTTC.

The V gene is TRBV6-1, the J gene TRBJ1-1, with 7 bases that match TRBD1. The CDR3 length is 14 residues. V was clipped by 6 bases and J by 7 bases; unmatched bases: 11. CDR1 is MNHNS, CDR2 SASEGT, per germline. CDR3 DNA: TGTGCCAGCAGAATATGGGGACAGAAGGGTGAAGCTTTCTTT. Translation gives CASRIWGQKGEAFF.

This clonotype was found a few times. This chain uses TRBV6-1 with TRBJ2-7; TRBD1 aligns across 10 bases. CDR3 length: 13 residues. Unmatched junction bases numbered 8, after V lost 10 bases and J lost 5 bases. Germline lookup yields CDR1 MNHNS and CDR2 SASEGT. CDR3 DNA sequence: TGTGCCATCCAGGGACAGGGGCGCCACGAGCAGTACTTC. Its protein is CAIQGQGRHEQYF.

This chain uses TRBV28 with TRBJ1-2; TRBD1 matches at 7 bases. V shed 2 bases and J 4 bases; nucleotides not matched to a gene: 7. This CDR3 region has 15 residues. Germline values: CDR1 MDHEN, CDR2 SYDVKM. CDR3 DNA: TGTGCCAGCAGTTTAGAGACAGGGTACGGCTATGGCTACACCTTC. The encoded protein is CASSLETGYGYGYTF.

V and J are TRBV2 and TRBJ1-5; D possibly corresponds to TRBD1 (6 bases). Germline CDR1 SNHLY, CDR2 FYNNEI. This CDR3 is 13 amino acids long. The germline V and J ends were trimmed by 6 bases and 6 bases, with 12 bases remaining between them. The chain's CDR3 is CASSGDIPQPQHF. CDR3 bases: TGTGCCAGCAGCGGGGACATACCTCAGCCCCAGCATTTT.

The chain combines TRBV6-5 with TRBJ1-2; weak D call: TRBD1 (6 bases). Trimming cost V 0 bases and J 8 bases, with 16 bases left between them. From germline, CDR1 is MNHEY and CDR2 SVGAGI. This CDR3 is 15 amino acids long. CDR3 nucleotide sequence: TGTGCCAGCAGTTACTCGTTGAACAGGGACGACGGCTACACCTTC. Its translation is CASSYSLNRDDGYTF.

The chain's CDR3 is CAISDFGRPPVGLQYF. CDR3 in DNA: TGTGCCATCAGTGATTTCGGGAGACCCCCCGTGGGGCTGCAGTACTTC. The chain joins TRBV10-3 to TRBJ2-7, with TRBD2 as a possible D gene (6 bases). The CDR3 runs 16 residues. Germline assignment: CDR1 ENHRY and CDR2 SYGVKD. The V gene lost 3 bases and the J gene lost 9 bases, with 24 bases spanning the gap.

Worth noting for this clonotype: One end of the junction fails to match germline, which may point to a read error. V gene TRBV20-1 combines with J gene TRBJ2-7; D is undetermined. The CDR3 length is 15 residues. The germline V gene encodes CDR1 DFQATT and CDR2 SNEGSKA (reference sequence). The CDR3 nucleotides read TGCAGTGCTCGAGAGCAACATCTTGCCATTTACGAGCAGTACTTC. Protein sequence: CSAREQHLAIYEQYF.

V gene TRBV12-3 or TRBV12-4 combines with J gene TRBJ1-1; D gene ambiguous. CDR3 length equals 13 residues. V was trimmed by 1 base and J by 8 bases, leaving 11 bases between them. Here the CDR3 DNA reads TGTGCCAGCAGTTTAGGGGTGGCCCGAGAAGCTTTCTTT. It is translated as CASSLGVAREAFF.

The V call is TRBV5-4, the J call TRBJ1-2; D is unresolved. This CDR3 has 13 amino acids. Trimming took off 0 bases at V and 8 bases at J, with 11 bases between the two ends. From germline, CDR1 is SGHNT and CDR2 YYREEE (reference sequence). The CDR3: CASSLAQTDGYTF. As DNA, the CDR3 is TGTGCCAGCAGCTTGGCTCAGACGGACGGCTACACCTTC.

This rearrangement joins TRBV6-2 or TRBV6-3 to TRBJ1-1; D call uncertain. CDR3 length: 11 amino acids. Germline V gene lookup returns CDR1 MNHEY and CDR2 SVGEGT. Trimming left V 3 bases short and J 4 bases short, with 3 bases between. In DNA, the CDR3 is TGTGCCAGCAGTTATTTCACTGAAGCTTTCTTT. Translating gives CASSYFTEAFF.

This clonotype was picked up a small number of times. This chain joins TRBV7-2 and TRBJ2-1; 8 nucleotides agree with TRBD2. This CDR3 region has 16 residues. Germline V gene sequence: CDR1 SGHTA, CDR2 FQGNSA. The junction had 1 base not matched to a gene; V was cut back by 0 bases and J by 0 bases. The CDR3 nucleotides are TGTGCCAGCAGCTTAGCCGGGACTAGCTCCTACAATGAGCAGTTCTTC. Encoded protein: CASSLAGTSSYNEQFF.

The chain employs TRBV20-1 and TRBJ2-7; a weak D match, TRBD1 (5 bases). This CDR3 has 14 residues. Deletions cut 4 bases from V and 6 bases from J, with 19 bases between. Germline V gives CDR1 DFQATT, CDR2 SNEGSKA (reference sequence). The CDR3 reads CSAKLLDSRSEQYF. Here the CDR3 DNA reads TGCAGTGCTAAGTTGTTAGACAGCCGGAGCGAGCAGTACTTC.

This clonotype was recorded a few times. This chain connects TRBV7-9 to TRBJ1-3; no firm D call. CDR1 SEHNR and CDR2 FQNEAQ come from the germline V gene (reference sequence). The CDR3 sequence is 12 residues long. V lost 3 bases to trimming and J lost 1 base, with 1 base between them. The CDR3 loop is CASSLSGNTIYF. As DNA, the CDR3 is TGTGCCAGCAGCTTGTCTGGAAACACCATATATTTT.

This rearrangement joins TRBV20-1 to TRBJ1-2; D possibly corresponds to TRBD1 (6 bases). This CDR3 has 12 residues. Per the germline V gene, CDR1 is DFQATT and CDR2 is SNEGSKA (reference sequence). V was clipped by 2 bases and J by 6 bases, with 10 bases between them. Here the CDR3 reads CSARNRENGYTF. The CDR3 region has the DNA TGCAGTGCTAGAAACAGGGAAAATGGCTACACCTTC.

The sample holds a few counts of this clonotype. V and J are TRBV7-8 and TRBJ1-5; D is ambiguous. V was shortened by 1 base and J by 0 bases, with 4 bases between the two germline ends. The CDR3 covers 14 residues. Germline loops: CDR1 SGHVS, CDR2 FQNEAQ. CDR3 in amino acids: CASSLELSNQPQHF. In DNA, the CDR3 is TGTGCCAGCAGCTTAGAACTTAGCAATCAGCCCCAGCATTTT.

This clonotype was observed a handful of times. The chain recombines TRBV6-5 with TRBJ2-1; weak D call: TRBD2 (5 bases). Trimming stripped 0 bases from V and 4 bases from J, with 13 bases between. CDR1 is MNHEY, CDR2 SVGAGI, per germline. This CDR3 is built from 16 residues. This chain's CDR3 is CASSYSIRRGYNEQFF. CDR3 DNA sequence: TGTGCCAGCAGTTACTCGATTCGCCGGGGATACAATGAGCAGTTCTTC.

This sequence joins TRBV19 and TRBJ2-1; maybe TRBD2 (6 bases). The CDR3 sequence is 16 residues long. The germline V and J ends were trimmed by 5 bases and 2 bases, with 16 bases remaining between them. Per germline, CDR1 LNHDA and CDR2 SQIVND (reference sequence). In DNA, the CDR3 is TGTGCCAGTAGTCCCCGGCTAGCGAGGGCCTACAATGAGCAGTTCTTC. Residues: CASSPRLARAYNEQFF.

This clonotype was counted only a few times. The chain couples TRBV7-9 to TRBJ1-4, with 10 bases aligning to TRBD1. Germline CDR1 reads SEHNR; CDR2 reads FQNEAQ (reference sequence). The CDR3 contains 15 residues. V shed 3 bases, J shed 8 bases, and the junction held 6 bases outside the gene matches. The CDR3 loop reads CASSFDRGRVEKLFF. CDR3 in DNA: TGTGCCAGCAGCTTCGACAGGGGGCGGGTCGAAAAACTGTTTTTT.

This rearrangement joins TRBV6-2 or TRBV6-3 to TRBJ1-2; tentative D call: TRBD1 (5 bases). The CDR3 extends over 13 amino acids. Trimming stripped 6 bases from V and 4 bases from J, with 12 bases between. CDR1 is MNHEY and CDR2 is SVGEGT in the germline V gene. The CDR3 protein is CASSTSGSYGYTF. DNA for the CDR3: TGTGCCAGCAGCACGTCAGGGTCCTATGGCTACACCTTC.

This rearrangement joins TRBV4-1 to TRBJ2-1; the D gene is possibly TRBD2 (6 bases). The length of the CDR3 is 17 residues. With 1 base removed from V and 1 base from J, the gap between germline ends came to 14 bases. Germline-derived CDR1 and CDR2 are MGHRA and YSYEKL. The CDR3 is CASSQGSREASYNEQFF. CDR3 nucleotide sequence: TGCGCCAGCAGCCAAGGCAGCAGGGAGGCTTCCTACAATGAGCAGTTCTTC.

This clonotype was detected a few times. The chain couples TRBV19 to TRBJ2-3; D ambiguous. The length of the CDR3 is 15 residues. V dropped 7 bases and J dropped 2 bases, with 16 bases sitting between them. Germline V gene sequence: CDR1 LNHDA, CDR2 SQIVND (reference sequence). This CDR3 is CASTTHYTHTDTQYF. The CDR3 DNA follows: TGTGCCAGTACCACCCACTATACGCACACAGATACGCAGTATTTT.

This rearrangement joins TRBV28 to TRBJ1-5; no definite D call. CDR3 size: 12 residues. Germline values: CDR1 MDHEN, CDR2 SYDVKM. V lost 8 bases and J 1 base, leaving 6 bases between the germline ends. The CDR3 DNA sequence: TGTGCCAGCCTCGGCAGCAATCAGCCCCAGCATTTT. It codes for CASLGSNQPQHF.

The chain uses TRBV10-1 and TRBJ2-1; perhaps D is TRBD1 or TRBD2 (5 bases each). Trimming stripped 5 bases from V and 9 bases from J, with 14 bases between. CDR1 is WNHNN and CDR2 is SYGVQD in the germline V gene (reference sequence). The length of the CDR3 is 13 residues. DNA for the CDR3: TGCGCCAGCAGTCGGGACGGTAGCCCTGAGCAGTTCTTC. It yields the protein CASSRDGSPEQFF.

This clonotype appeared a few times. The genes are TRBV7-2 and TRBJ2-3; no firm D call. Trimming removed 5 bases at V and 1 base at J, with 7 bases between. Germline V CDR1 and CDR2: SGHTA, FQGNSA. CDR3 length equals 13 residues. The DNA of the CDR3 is TGTGCCAGCAGCCCCTCCCGCACAGATACGCAGTATTTT. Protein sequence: CASSPSRTDTQYF.